This TCR beta chain was identified during a study of healthy donors' naive CD4 and CD8 T cells. Sorting defined naive CD4+ as CD4+CD8-CD45RO-CD45RA+ and naive CD8+ as CD8+CD4-CD45RA+CD27bright. General study points: Alpha and beta chains were sequenced in bulk without pairing. Naive CD4+ and CD8+ cells reportedly differed in usage of most V and J genes. About 13% of CD4/CD8 propensity variance appeared explained by V, J and CDR3 charge.

Each TCR library used 500 ng of total RNA and a linear amplification protocol. TCRdb called the reads again in MiXCR, with one record for every CDR3 protein. Of approximately 180,000 distinct CDR3 sequences in the sample, about 74% were seen once. V dropped 2 bases and J dropped 10 bases, with 9 bases sitting between them. The CDR3 runs 13 residues. From germline, CDR1 is MNHNS and CDR2 SASEGT. Concerning this clonotype itself: Its antigen is not identified.

J is TRBJ1-6 and V is TRBV6-1; D not resolved. This TCR derives from a pool of human donors in good health; the sample pools cells from several healthy donors. Sequenced material: naive CD4+ and CD8+ T cells sorted from blood, pooled from several donors. Here the CDR3 DNA reads TGTGCCAGCAGTGAAATCATTGGGTCACCCCTCCACTTT. Residues: CASSEIIGSPLHF.